This TCR beta chain was profiled in a study of OX40 agonist ivuxolimab in advanced cancers. The study's findings and limits: Not determined was the antigen specificity of the expanded peripheral T cells.

Looked up from germline, CDR1 is SGHDN and CDR2 is FVKESK. The V segment lost 0 bases and the J segment 5 bases; nucleotides outside the gene matches: 8. This CDR3 has 16 residues. Produced via immunoSEQ multiplex PCR; TCRdb's table is partial and in-frame only. This sample yields about 59,000 clones, of which roughly 84% are seen a single time; around 26% belongs to the top ten. This clone showed up just once. The antigen remains unidentified. The sequence was obtained from an adult with an advanced solid tumor such as melanoma, head and neck, liver or kidney cancer. The sample in question was CD4+ or CD8+ T cells sorted from blood, obtained in a trial of the OX40 agonist ivuxolimab. The chain is built from TRBV14 and TRBJ2-3; 7 nucleotides line up with TRBD2. CDR3 protein: CASSQDWRELIDTQYF. CDR3 nucleotide sequence: TGTGCCAGCAGCCAAGATTGGCGGGAGCTGATAGATACGCAGTATTTT.